In its sample, the clone carrying this T cell receptor beta chain was seen a few times. Its antigen is unknown. This sample stems from a study of cytotoxic CD8 clonotypes in ibrutinib-treated CLL. Across the study: Researchers reported over nine relapsed/refractory and approximately 15 treatment-naive patients, 17 of them IGHV unmutated. General observations from the study: At the start, clonality exceeded age-matched healthy donors and followed circulating CD8+ T-cell counts. Sustained-remission and progressing patients diverged in sampling times. Rare overall, public clonotypes shrank or held steady under therapy.

Produced via immunoSEQ multiplex PCR; TCRdb's table is partial and in-frame only. Of approximately 80,000 clones in the sample, around 83% were seen once. Germline CDR1 SEHNR, CDR2 FQNEAQ (reference sequence). J gave up 9 bases and V 5 bases, and 9 bases lay outside the gene matches. The CDR3 has 16 amino acids. This specimen consisted of PBMCs, obtained before ibrutinib treatment. The TCR comes from a human donor with chronic lymphocytic leukemia. The chain joins TRBV7-9 to TRBJ2-1, with 14 bases matching TRBD2. The CDR3 coding sequence is TGTGCCAGCAGCCAGCCGGGACTAGCGGGAGAACCTGAGCAGTTCTTC. Translated: CASSQPGLAGEPEQFF.